The present T cell receptor (beta chain) was sequenced within a study of CD8+ T cells in alopecia areata. Obtained from alopecia areata patients were lesional scalp punch biopsies along with peripheral blood. As the sequencing template, cDNA was produced by extracting RNA and reverse transcribing it. Method: immunoSEQ multiplex PCR; TCRdb's copy keeps in-frame clones and lacks some. This sample has about 130,000 clones, with 58% found just once. V trimming: 3 bases; J trimming: 6 bases; junction bases outside the gene matches: 8. CDR1 is MGHRA and CDR2 is YSYEKL in the germline V gene. This CDR3 comprises 16 residues.

This chain joins TRBV4-1 and TRBJ1-5; 10 bases line up with TRBD1. The source was CD4+ T cells sorted from blood, collected at week 0. The receptor's source is a human donor with alopecia areata. The CDR3 coding sequence is TGCGCCAGCAGCCAGGAGCATGGGACAGGGGTTCAGCCCCAGCATTTT. Translating it yields CASSQEHGTGVQPQHF.